These 24 T cell receptor beta chains originate from one sample sequenced in a study of identical twins. TCRdb called the 5' RACE reads again in MiXCR, with one record for every CDR3 protein. Of about 260,000 distinct CDR3 sequences in the sample, around 7% were seen once. The same sample was also studied in work on yellow fever vaccine responses in identical twins.

The sequencing input was memory (CD45RO+) T cells sorted from blood. The receptors shown here come from a woman between 18 and 30 years old in good health.

This clonotype was observed at least ten times. The chain combines TRBV25-1 with TRBJ2-2; 13 bases fit TRBD2. The CDR3 runs 16 residues. The germline gives CDR1 MGHDK, CDR2 SYGVNS. The V segment lost 6 bases and the J segment 8 bases; nucleotides outside the gene matches: 9. The CDR3 DNA follows: TGTGCCAGCAGAGGACCGGGACTAGCGGGGCCTGGGGAGCTGTTTTTT. Its protein product is CASRGPGLAGPGELFF.

This clonotype was picked up many times. The CDR3 region has the DNA TGTGCCAGTAGTATCTCTAGCGGGAAGGAGCAGTACTTC. Protein product: CASSISSGKEQYF. This rearrangement joins TRBV19 to TRBJ2-7, with 9 bases aligning to TRBD2. The CDR3 has 13 amino acids. Germline-derived CDR1 and CDR2 are LNHDA and SQIVND (reference sequence). V shed 3 bases, J shed 7 bases, and the junction held 4 bases outside the gene matches.

This clonotype showed up just a few times. The rearrangement links TRBV6-1 to TRBJ2-2; D gene unclear. V was pared by 6 bases and J by 6 bases, with 11 bases between. The CDR3 is made up of 13 amino acids. CDR1 MNHNS and CDR2 SASEGT come from the germline V gene. The CDR3 region is CASRSGSAGELFF. DNA of the CDR3: TGTGCCAGCAGGTCCGGGTCGGCCGGGGAGCTGTTTTTT.

This clonotype was counted ten times or more. The chain combines TRBV24-1 with TRBJ2-5; D is uncertain. The CDR3 consists of 13 residues. Germline loops: CDR1 KGHDR, CDR2 SFDVKD. V lost 3 bases and J lost 5, with 9 bases in between. The CDR3 coding sequence is TGTGCCACCAGTGATAATACAAGGGAGACCCAGTACTTC. This codes for CATSDNTRETQYF.

This clonotype was detected many times. The V call is TRBV5-1, the J call TRBJ1-1; no clear D gene. This CDR3 has 14 residues. The germline V gene has CDR1 SGHRS and CDR2 YFSETQ. V lost 4 bases to trimming and J lost 6 bases, with 16 bases between them. In DNA, the CDR3 is TGCGCCAGCAGCCCAGCGGACTTTAACGCTGAAGCTTTCTTT. Its protein is CASSPADFNAEAFF.

This clonotype appeared a few times. The chain is built from TRBV20-1 and TRBJ1-6; maybe TRBD1 (5 bases). The CDR3 spans 13 residues. V was cut by 6 bases and J by 8 bases, with 14 bases left in between. CDR1 DFQATT and CDR2 SNEGSKA come from the germline V gene (reference sequence). The CDR3, as DNA: TGCAGTGCCGCGATCATGGGGGATTCACCCCTCCACTTT. Amino acids: CSAAIMGDSPLHF.

This clonotype was observed at least ten times. The chain uses TRBV5-6 and TRBJ1-4; D perhaps matches TRBD1 (6 bases). CDR1 and CDR2 from the germline V gene are SGHDT and YYEEEE. V lost 2 bases, J lost 0 bases, and 11 bases lay in between. This CDR3 is 16 amino acids long. The CDR3: CASSFGQLATNEKLFF. The CDR3 bases are TGTGCCAGCAGCTTCGGACAGCTTGCAACTAATGAAAAACTGTTTTTT.

The chain links TRBV23-1 to TRBJ2-7; 7 nucleotides line up with TRBD1. TRBV23-1 is an ORF, with its function uncertain. The CDR3 is made up of 17 amino acids. After removal of 0 bases from V and 3 bases from J, the junction contained 11 bases not matched to a gene. The CDR3 loop reads CASSQSWRQGVLYEQYV. In DNA form, the CDR3 reads TGCGCCAGCAGTCAATCGTGGCGTCAGGGGGTACTCTACGAGCAGTACGTC.

The table lists this clonotype with a few counts. The chain couples TRBV3-1 to TRBJ2-1, with 11 bases fitting TRBD2. The CDR3 extends over 19 amino acids. V shed 3 bases and J 9 bases; nucleotides not matched to a gene: 19. CDR1 and CDR2 (germline): LGHDT, YNNKEL (reference sequence). The DNA of the CDR3 is TGTGCCAGCAGCCACGGGCTAGCGGGGGGTTCCCCATCCGGTAGTGAGCAGTTCTTC. This codes for CASSHGLAGGSPSGSEQFF.

This clonotype has more than one count but fewer than ten. The CDR3 reads CASSLVDVRGNEQYF. CDR3 nucleotide sequence: TGTGCCAGCAGCTTAGTCGATGTACGGGGGAACGAGCAGTACTTC. This chain uses TRBV11-2 with TRBJ2-7, with a tentative D call TRBD2 (6 bases). Trimming shortened V by 1 base and J by 5 bases, and 15 bases separated the two germline ends. The CDR3 contains 15 residues. CDR1 SGHAT and CDR2 FQNNGV come from the germline V gene.

This clonotype was recorded at least ten times. The chain combines TRBV5-1 with TRBJ1-3; the D is unclear. Germline loops: CDR1 SGHRS, CDR2 YFSETQ. Trimming stripped 4 bases from V and 3 bases from J, with 11 bases between. The CDR3 runs 14 residues. The CDR3 sequence is CASSLTPFGNTIYF. The CDR3 nucleotides read TGCGCCAGCAGCCTGACGCCGTTTGGAAACACCATATATTTT.

This chain connects TRBV6-1 to TRBJ2-2, with D perhaps matching TRBD1 (6 bases). This CDR3 has 16 residues. Between the trimmed V and J ends, which lost 4 bases and 4 bases, there was a span of 16 bases. Per germline, CDR1 MNHNS and CDR2 SASEGT. The CDR3 DNA is TGTGCCAGCAGTGCCCAACAGGGCGCAGTCACCGGGGAGCTGTTTTTT. As protein: CASSAQQGAVTGELFF.

This clonotype was counted ten times or more. The J gene is TRBJ2-5, the V gene TRBV7-8; 9 nucleotides match TRBD1. V trimming: 4 bases; J trimming: 5 bases; junction bases outside the gene matches: 11. The CDR3 has 16 amino acids. Germline CDR1 reads SGHVS; CDR2 reads FQNEAQ. The DNA for the CDR3 is TGTGCCAGCAGCTCCACCCTTACAGGGGGCGGGGAGACCCAGTACTTC. Protein product: CASSSTLTGGGETQYF.

In its sample, this clonotype was seen once. A read error may be the cause here, since a much bigger clone is one base away. CDR3 nucleotide sequence: TGCAGTGCTAGATTAGCGGTGGGGAGCTCCTACAATGAGCAGTTCTTC. Translating it yields CSARLAVGSSYNEQFF. The chain links TRBV20-1 to TRBJ2-1; tentative D call: TRBD2 (6 bases). Deletions cut 2 bases from V and 0 bases from J, with 14 bases between. The germline gives CDR1 DFQATT, CDR2 SNEGSKA (reference sequence). The CDR3 length is 16 residues.

About this clonotype: A clone one base away is much larger, so this may be a read error. This chain's CDR3 is CASSQVGREGTDTQYF. CDR3 nucleotide sequence: TGCGCCAGCAGCCAAGTGGGGCGGGAGGGCACAGATACGCAGTATTTT. The J gene is TRBJ2-3, the V gene TRBV4-1; 8 bases map to TRBD2. Germline assignment: CDR1 MGHRA and CDR2 YSYEKL. The ends lost 1 base at V and 1 base at J; junction bases unmatched: 4. The CDR3 has 16 amino acids.

At least ten counts were recorded for this clonotype. The chain recombines TRBV20-1 with TRBJ2-7; D gene uncertain. This CDR3 spans 13 amino acids. Trimming pared 6 bases from V and 7 bases from J, leaving 19 bases between. Germline V CDR1 and CDR2: DFQATT, SNEGSKA (reference sequence). The CDR3 coding sequence is TGCAGTGCCCTCCCCGGGCAGGTTAGAGAGCAGTACTTC. Translation: CSALPGQVREQYF.

The table lists this clonotype with many counts. The rearrangement joins TRBV20-1 to TRBJ2-3; D not certain. Trimming cost V 7 bases and J 6 bases, with 17 bases left between them. The CDR3 sequence is 13 residues long. CDR1 DFQATT and CDR2 SNEGSKA come from the germline V gene (reference sequence). The CDR3 is CSGVQPTSDTQYF. CDR3 DNA: TGCAGTGGGGTCCAGCCCACGTCGGATACGCAGTATTTT.

V gene TRBV28 combines with J gene TRBJ2-5; perhaps TRBD2 as D (6 bases). CDR3 length: 13 amino acids. Trimming took off 6 bases at V and 7 bases at J, with 15 bases between the two ends. CDR1 and CDR2 (germline): MDHEN, SYDVKM. The CDR3 spells CASRESPGGTQYF. In DNA form, the CDR3 reads TGTGCCAGCAGAGAAAGTCCCGGGGGGACCCAGTACTTC.

The chain joins TRBV9 to TRBJ2-5, with TRBD2 as a possible D gene (5 bases). Germline CDR1 reads SGDLS; CDR2 reads YYNGEE. The CDR3 runs to 15 residues. The V gene lost 1 base and the J gene lost 1 base, with 11 bases spanning the gap. Here the CDR3 DNA reads TGTGCCAGCAGCGTATGGACGGGAACCCAAGAGACCCAGTACTTC. Translation: CASSVWTGTQETQYF.

In this sample, this clonotype turned up many times. The gene calls are TRBV7-6 and TRBJ2-1, with 8 bases fitting TRBD1. CDR1 and CDR2 from the germline V gene are SGHVS and FNYEAQ. The J segment lost 5 bases and the V segment lost 4 bases, leaving 7 bases of the junction unmatched. The CDR3 contains 15 residues. The CDR3 is CASSSQGGANNEQFF. The CDR3 DNA sequence: TGTGCCAGCAGCTCACAGGGGGGAGCAAACAATGAGCAGTTCTTC.

The chain couples TRBV5-1 to TRBJ2-2; D is perhaps TRBD1 (6 bases). Trimming removed 5 bases from V and 1 base from J, with 12 bases in between. The CDR3 has 15 residues. Germline CDR1 and CDR2: SGHRS and YFSETQ. As DNA, the CDR3 is TGCGCCAGCAGAGTCGGACAGCAGAACACCGGGGAGCTGTTTTTT. Translation gives CASRVGQQNTGELFF. The complete variable domain, with remaining parts taken from reference TRBV5-1 and TRBJ2-2, reads KAGVTQTPRYLIKTRGQQVTLSCSPISGHRSVSWYQQTPGQGLQFLFEYFSETQRNKGNFPGRFSGRQFSNSRSEMNVSTLELGDSALYLCASRVGQQNTGELFFGEGSRLTVL.

This clonotype was found a few times. The chain has TRBV20-1 and TRBJ2-5; D is uncertain. Germline CDR1 and CDR2: DFQATT and SNEGSKA (reference sequence). This CDR3 contains 11 residues. Trimming took 3 bases from V and 4 from J, leaving 6 bases between them. The CDR3, as DNA: TGCAGTGCTAGCGGTCGAGAGACCCAGTACTTC. This translates into CSASGRETQYF.

The chain links TRBV20-1 to TRBJ1-5, with TRBD1 matching over 8 bases. Unmatched junction bases numbered 6, after V lost 5 bases and J lost 9 bases. There are 12 residues in the CDR3. Germline CDR1 DFQATT, CDR2 SNEGSKA (reference sequence). The CDR3 spells CSASGGSGPQHF. In DNA form, the CDR3 reads TGCAGTGCTTCAGGGGGCTCGGGGCCCCAGCATTTT.

This clonotype was counted between two and nine times. This chain uses TRBV7-9 with TRBJ2-7; D gene uncertain. Germline CDR1 is SEHNR and CDR2 is FQNEAQ (reference sequence). V was trimmed by 1 base and J by 5 bases, leaving 9 bases between them. The CDR3 runs to 13 residues. The CDR3 protein is CASSLDITHEQYV. As DNA, the CDR3 is TGTGCCAGCAGCTTAGACATAACGCACGAGCAGTACGTC.